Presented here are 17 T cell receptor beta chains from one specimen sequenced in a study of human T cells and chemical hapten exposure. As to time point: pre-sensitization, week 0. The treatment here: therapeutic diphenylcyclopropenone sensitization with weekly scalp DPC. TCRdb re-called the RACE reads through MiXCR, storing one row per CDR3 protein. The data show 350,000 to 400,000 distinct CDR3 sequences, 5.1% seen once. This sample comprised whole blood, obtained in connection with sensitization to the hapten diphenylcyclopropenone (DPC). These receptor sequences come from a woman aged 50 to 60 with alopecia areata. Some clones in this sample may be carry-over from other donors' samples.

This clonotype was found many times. The CDR3 DNA reads TGTGCCAGCAGCTTGATGACAGGGGGCAGCAAAAACATTCAGTACTTC. This translates into CASSLMTGGSKNIQYF. V usage is TRBV11-2 and J usage is TRBJ2-4; 10 positions match TRBD1. V was pared by 3 bases and J by 3 bases, with 5 bases of the junction left unmatched. The length of the CDR3 is 16 residues. Germline V gives CDR1 SGHAT, CDR2 FQNNGV.

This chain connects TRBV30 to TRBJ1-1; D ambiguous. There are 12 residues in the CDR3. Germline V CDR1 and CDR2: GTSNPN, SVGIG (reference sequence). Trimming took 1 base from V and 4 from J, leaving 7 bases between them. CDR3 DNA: TGTGCCTGGAGTGCAGGTTCCACTGAAGCTTTCTTT. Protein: CAWSAGSTEAFF.

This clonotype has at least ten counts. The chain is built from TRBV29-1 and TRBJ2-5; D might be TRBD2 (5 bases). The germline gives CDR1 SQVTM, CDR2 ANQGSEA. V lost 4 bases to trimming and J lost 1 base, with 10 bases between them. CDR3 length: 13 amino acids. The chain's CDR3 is CSVGEAAQETQYF. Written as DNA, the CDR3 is TGCAGCGTTGGGGAAGCGGCCCAAGAGACCCAGTACTTC.

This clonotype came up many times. CDR3 sequence reads: CASSTQEAFF. CDR3 DNA: TGTGCCAGCAGCACTCAGGAAGCTTTCTTT. This chain connects TRBV7-4 to TRBJ1-1; D not resolved. Trimming stripped 5 bases from V and 8 bases from J, with 6 bases between. The CDR3 consists of 10 residues. Germline V gene lookup returns CDR1 SGHVT and CDR2 SQSDAQ.

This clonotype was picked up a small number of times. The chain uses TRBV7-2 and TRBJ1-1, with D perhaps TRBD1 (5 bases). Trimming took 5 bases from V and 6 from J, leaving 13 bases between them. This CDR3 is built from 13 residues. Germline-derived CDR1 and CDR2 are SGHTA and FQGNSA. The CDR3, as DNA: TGTGCCAGCAGCACTCGGACACTGGCTGAAGCTTTCTTT. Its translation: CASSTRTLAEAFF.

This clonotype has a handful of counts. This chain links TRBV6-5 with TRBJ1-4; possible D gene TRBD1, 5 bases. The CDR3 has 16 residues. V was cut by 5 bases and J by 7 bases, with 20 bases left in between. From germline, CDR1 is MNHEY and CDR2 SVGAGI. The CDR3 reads CASSTSPGAQTEKLFF. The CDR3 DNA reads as TGTGCCAGCAGTACGTCCCCCGGGGCCCAAACTGAAAAACTGTTTTTT.

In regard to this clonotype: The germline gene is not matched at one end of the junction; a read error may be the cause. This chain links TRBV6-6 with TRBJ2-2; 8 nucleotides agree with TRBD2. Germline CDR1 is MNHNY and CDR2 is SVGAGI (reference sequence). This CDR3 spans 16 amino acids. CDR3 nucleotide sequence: TGTGCCAGCAGTTATAATACGGGGGGGAACACCGTGGAGCTGTTTTTT. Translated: CASSYNTGGNTVELFF.

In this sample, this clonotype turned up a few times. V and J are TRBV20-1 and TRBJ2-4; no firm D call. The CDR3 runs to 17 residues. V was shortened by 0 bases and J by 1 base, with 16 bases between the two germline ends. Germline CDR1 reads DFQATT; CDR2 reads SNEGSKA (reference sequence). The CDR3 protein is CSARDLAPGRAKNIQYF. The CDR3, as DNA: TGCAGTGCTAGAGATCTGGCCCCCGGCCGGGCCAAAAACATTCAGTACTTC.

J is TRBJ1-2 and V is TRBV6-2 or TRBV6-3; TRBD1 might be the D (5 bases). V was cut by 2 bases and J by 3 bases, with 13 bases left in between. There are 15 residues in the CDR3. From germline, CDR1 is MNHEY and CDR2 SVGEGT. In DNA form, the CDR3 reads TGTGCCAGCAGTTACGGAGTGAACAGGCACTATGGCTACACCTTC. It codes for CASSYGVNRHYGYTF.

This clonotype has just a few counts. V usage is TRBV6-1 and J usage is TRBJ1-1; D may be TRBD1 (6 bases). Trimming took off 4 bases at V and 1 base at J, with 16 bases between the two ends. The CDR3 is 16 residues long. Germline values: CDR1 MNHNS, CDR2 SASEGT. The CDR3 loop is CASSGARGWANTEAFF. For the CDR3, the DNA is TGTGCCAGCAGTGGGGCCAGGGGTTGGGCGAACACTGAAGCTTTCTTT.

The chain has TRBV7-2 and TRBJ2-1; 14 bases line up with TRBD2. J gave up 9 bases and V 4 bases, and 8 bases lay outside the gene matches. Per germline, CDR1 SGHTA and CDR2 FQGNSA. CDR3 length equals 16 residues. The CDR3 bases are TGTGCCAGCAGCTCGCGACTAGCGGGGGGGAGCAGTGAGCAGTTCTTC. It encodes CASSSRLAGGSSEQFF.

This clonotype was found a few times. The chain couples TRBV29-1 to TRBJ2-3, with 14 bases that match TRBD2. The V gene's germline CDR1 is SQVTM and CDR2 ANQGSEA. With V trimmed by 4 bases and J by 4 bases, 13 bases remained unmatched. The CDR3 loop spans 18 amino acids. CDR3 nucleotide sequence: TGCAGCGTTGGAGGTTATTTGGGACTAGCGGGAGAGCCAGATACGCAGTATTTT. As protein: CSVGGYLGLAGEPDTQYF.

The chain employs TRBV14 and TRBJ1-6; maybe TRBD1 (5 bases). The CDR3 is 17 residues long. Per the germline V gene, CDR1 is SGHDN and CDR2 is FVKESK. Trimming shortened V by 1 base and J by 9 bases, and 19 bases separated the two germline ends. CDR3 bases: TGTGCCAGCAGCCAAGGAGGTATAGGGGACCTCCCTTCACCCCTCCACTTT. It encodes CASSQGGIGDLPSPLHF.

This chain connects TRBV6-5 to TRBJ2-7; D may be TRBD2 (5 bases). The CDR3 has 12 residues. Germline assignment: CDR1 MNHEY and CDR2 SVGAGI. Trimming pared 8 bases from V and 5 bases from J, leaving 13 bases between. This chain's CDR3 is CASGENIDEQYF. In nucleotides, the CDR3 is TGTGCCAGCGGGGAGAATATAGACGAGCAGTACTTC.

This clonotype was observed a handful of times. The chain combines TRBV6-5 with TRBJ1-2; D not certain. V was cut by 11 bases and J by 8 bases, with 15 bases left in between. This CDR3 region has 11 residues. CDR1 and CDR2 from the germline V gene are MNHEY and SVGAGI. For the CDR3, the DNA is TGTGCCGCATTGGACGGAGGGGGCTACACCTTC. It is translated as CAALDGGGYTF.

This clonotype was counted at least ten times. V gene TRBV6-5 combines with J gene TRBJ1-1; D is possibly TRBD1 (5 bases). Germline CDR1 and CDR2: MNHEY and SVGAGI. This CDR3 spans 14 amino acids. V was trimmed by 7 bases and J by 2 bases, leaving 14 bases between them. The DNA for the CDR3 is TGTGCCAGCACATTCGGGACGGGAAACACTGAAGCTTTCTTT. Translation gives CASTFGTGNTEAFF.

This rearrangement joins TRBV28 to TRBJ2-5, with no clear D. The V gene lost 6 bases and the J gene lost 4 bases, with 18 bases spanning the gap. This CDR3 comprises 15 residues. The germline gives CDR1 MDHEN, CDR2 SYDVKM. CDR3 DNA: TGTGCCAGCAGATCACCCGCCACGGCTAGAGAGACCCAGTACTTC. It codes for CASRSPATARETQYF.